This TCR beta chain appears in the sequencing data of a study of blood T cell repertoires in COVID-19. V shed 0 bases, J shed 4 bases, and the junction held 6 bases outside the gene matches. This CDR3 has 16 residues. Germline values: CDR1 LGHNA, CDR2 YNFKEQ. This clone appeared a few times. The data were produced by immunoSEQ multiplex PCR, yet TCRdb's version contains in-frame clones alone and is incomplete. The repertoire holds over 45,000 clones, with approximately 84% as singletons. This chain joins TRBV4-2 and TRBJ2-4; 7 bases are a match to TRBD2. The sequenced material came from peripheral blood. The sequence derives from a man between 65 and 79 years old with active COVID-19. CDR3 sequence (DNA): TGTGCCAGCAGCCAAGATACGGCTAGCGGTAAAAACATTCAGTACTTC. Its translation is CASSQDTASGKNIQYF.